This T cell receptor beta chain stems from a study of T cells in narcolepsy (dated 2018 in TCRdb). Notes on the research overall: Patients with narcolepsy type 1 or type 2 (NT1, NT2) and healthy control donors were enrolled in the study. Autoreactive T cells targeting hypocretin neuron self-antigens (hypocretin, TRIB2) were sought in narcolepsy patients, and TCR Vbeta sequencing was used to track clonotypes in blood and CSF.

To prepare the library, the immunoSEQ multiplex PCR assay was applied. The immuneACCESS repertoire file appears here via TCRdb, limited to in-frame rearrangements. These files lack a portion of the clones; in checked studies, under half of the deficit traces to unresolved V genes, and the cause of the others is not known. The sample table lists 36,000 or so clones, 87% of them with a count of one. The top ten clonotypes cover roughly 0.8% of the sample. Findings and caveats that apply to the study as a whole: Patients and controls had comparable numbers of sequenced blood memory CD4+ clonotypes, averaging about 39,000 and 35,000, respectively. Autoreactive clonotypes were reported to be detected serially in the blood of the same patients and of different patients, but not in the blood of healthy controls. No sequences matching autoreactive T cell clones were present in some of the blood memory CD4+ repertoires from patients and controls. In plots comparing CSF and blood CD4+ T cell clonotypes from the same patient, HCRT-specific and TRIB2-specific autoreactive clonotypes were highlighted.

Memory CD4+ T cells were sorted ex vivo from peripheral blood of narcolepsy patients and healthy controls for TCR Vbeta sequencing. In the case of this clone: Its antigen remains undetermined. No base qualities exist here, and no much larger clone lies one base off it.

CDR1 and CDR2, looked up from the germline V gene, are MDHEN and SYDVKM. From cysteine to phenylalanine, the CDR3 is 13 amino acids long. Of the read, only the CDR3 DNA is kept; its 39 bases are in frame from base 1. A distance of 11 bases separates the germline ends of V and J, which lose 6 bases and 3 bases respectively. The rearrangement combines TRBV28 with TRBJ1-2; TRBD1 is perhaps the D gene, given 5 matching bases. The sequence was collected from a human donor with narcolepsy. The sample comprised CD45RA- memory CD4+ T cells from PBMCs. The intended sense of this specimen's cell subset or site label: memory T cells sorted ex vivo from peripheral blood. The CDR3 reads CASSLGLDYGYTF. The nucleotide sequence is TGTGCCAGCAGCTTGGGACTGGACTATGGCTACACCTTC.